The TCR beta chain described here comes from a study of blood T cell repertoires in COVID-19. Turning to the study itself: Acute and convalescent COVID-19 specimens originated in the United States, Italy and Spain.

Here immunoSEQ multiplex PCR was the method, and the copy in TCRdb shows in-frame clones only, minus some. The sample lists 200,000 to 300,000 clones; over 75% were seen once. Trimming at V came to 5 bases and at J to 4 bases, leaving 6 bases not matched to a gene. CDR1 and CDR2 (germline): SNHLY, FYNNEI. There are 15 residues in the CDR3. The sample was peripheral blood. The receptor was isolated from a man younger than 40 who had recovered from COVID-19. The chain recombines TRBV2 with TRBJ1-3, with 9 bases fitting TRBD1. The CDR3 DNA reads TGTGCCAGCAGTAGGGACAGGGTGAGGGGAAACACCATATATTTT. Residues: CASSRDRVRGNTIYF.